Described below is a single T cell receptor (beta chain) sequence and its context. Its specificity is unknown. The data belong to a study of CD4+ T cells in melanoma. Findings and caveats of the study: A reported correlation linked neoantigen-specific CD4+ T cells to CD8+, macrophage and B cell function. Neoantigen-specific CD4+ T cells in melanoma reportedly had diverse differentiation states.

Between the trimmed V and J ends, which lost 7 bases and 0 bases, there was a span of 13 bases. The CDR3 has 15 residues. Germline lookup yields CDR1 KGHSH and CDR2 LQKENI. Sequencing used immunoSEQ multiplex PCR; TCRdb keeps in-frame clones, though not all of them. The sample contains tens of thousands of clones, 55% to 75% of which appear only once. The source material was tumor tissue. V usage is TRBV18 and J usage is TRBJ1-3, with D possibly being TRBD1 (5 bases). The clonotype comes from a human donor with melanoma. CDR3: CASYRDGVSGNTIYF. CDR3 bases: TGTGCCAGCTACCGGGACGGTGTCTCTGGAAACACCATATATTTT.